The 16 T cell receptor beta chains below were found in one sample sequenced in a study of identical twins. In TCRdb, the 5' RACE reads were re-called with MiXCR into one record per CDR3 protein. The profile covers 1.5 million to 2 million distinct CDR3 sequences, with roughly a third appearing a single time and 0.25% to 0.3% taken by the ten largest. The sequenced material came from cord blood. The receptors were gathered from a newborn girl in good health.

DNA of the CDR3: TGCGCCAGCAGCACCCCAACCCTCCCTAGCGCAACTAGCACAGATACGCAGTATTTT. Protein product: CASSTPTLPSATSTDTQYF. The chain joins TRBV4-1 to TRBJ2-3, with TRBD2 as a possible D gene (6 bases). CDR1 is MGHRA and CDR2 is YSYEKL in the germline V gene. V was shortened by 5 bases and J by 0 bases, with 24 bases between the two germline ends. This CDR3 region has 19 residues.

This clonotype was seen a handful of times. This chain links TRBV18 with TRBJ2-7; TRBD1 matches at 7 bases. Germline lookup yields CDR1 KGHSH and CDR2 LQKENI. The CDR3 has 16 amino acids. Trimming took 3 bases from V and 2 from J; bases not matched to a gene: 10. In nucleotides, the CDR3 is TGTGCCAGCTCACCGCCCGACAGGGCCCTAACCTACGAGCAGTACTTC. Translation gives CASSPPDRALTYEQYF.

The chain links TRBV6-1 to TRBJ1-5; D perhaps matches TRBD1 (6 bases). The CDR3 loop spans 16 amino acids. Trimming took 1 base from V and 0 from J, leaving 10 bases between them. Germline V gives CDR1 MNHNS, CDR2 SASEGT. The CDR3 here is CASSEGQANSNQPQHF. CDR3 sequence (DNA): TGTGCCAGCAGTGAAGGACAGGCCAATAGCAATCAGCCCCAGCATTTT.

In DNA form, the CDR3 reads TGTGCCAGCAGTTACGGCAAAACTAACTATGGCTACACCTTC. Translated, it gives CASSYGKTNYGYTF. The rearrangement links TRBV6-2 or TRBV6-3 to TRBJ1-2; D gene uncertain. The CDR3 runs to 14 residues. Deletions cut 2 bases from V and 0 bases from J, with 7 bases between. Per the germline V gene, CDR1 is MNHEY and CDR2 is SVGEGT.

The CDR3 protein is CASSYALRGKGEKLFF. The CDR3 DNA sequence: TGTGCCAGCAGTTACGCCTTGAGGGGGAAAGGGGAAAAACTGTTTTTT. V gene TRBV28 combines with J gene TRBJ1-4, with a weak D call TRBD1 (6 bases). V gave up 4 bases and J gave up 8 bases, with 20 bases separating them. The CDR3 covers 16 residues. Germline CDR1 and CDR2: MDHEN and SYDVKM. Full variable domain (outside the CDR3, taken from reference TRBV28 and TRBJ1-4): DVKVTQSSRYLVKRTGEKVFLECVQDMDHENMFWYRQDPGLGLRLIYFSYDVKMKEKGDIPEGYSVSREKKERFSLILESASTNQTSMYLCASSYALRGKGEKLFFGSGTQLSVL.

This clonotype was found a few times. V gene TRBV24-1 combines with J gene TRBJ1-5; maybe TRBD1 (5 bases). The length of the CDR3 is 16 residues. Trimming removed 1 base from V and 3 bases from J, with 12 bases in between. CDR1 and CDR2 (germline): KGHDR, SFDVKD. CDR3 amino acids: CATSDLGQGNNQPQHF. CDR3 nucleotide sequence: TGTGCCACCAGTGATTTAGGGCAGGGTAACAATCAGCCCCAGCATTTT.

This chain connects TRBV20-1 to TRBJ2-1; 7 positions agree with TRBD2. This CDR3 has 16 amino acids. Germline V lookup: CDR1 DFQATT, CDR2 SNEGSKA (reference sequence). With 3 bases clipped from V and 5 bases from J, the junction kept 13 bases outside the gene matches. The CDR3 region has the DNA TGCAGTGCTAGCCCCCCTCGCGGGAGAATCGACAATGAGCAGTTCTTC. This codes for CSASPPRGRIDNEQFF.

Note on this clonotype: It may be a read error: a sequence one base away is much more abundant. The chain has TRBV3-1 and TRBJ2-7; 8 bases agree with TRBD2. Looked up from germline, CDR1 is LGHDT and CDR2 is YNNKEL (reference sequence). The CDR3 covers 14 residues. V trimming: 1 base; J trimming: 3 bases; junction bases outside the gene matches: 2. This CDR3 is CASSQVTSGYEQYF. The CDR3 DNA follows: TGTGCCAGCAGCCAAGTTACTAGCGGCTACGAGCAGTACTTC.

The V gene is TRBV7-2, the J gene TRBJ1-5, with D unresolved. This CDR3 has 14 residues. The germline CDR1 and CDR2 sequences are SGHTA and FQGNSA. Between the trimmed V and J ends, which lost 3 bases and 0 bases, there was a span of 6 bases. The chain's CDR3 is CASSLSFSNQPQHF. In DNA, the CDR3 is TGTGCCAGCAGCTTGAGTTTTAGCAATCAGCCCCAGCATTTT.

For this clonotype: A much larger clone differs by one base, so this may be a read error. The V call is TRBV4-2, the J call TRBJ1-2, with 7 positions matching TRBD1. This CDR3 comprises 18 residues. The ends lost 1 base at V and 0 bases at J; junction bases unmatched: 11. Germline loops: CDR1 LGHNA, CDR2 YNFKEQ. The CDR3 nucleotides read TGTGCCAGCAGCCAAGGGGGGTTTCGGGACAGTACTAACTATGGCTACACCTTC. Residues: CASSQGGFRDSTNYGYTF.

This clonotype was seen more than once but under ten times. V usage is TRBV5-5 and J usage is TRBJ2-7; D is undetermined. Germline CDR1 reads SGHKS; CDR2 reads YYEKEE (reference sequence). This CDR3 comprises 14 residues. V lost 2 bases and J 2 bases, leaving 11 bases between the germline ends. The CDR3 region is CASSFLSIPYEQYF. The CDR3 DNA follows: TGTGCCAGCAGCTTCTTGTCCATTCCCTACGAGCAGTACTTC.

The chain carries TRBV7-9 and TRBJ1-4; 9 nucleotides line up with TRBD1. This CDR3 is 14 amino acids long. Trimming at V came to 5 bases and at J to 8 bases, leaving 6 bases not matched to a gene. Germline-derived CDR1 and CDR2 are SEHNR and FQNEAQ (reference sequence). CDR3 nucleotides: TGTGCCAGCAGCCCGACAGGGGGTTTGGAAAAACTGTTTTTT. This codes for CASSPTGGLEKLFF.

In this sample, this clonotype turned up a few times. The V gene is TRBV7-6, the J gene TRBJ1-2; 9 bases are shared with TRBD1. With 5 bases clipped from V and 4 bases from J, the junction kept 11 bases outside the gene matches. CDR1 SGHVS and CDR2 FNYEAQ come from the germline V gene. This CDR3 has 16 amino acids. The DNA for the CDR3 is TGTGCCAGCAGCCCAAGACAGGGGGTCTTTAGCTATGGCTACACCTTC. This encodes CASSPRQGVFSYGYTF.

This clonotype was counted between two and nine times. This chain connects TRBV5-1 to TRBJ2-5; D is perhaps TRBD1 (5 bases). Trimming removed 0 bases at V and 4 bases at J, with 19 bases between. The germline gives CDR1 SGHRS, CDR2 YFSETQ. The CDR3 runs 17 residues. The CDR3 DNA reads TGCGCCAGCAGCTTGGGCACCGCAGGACAAACCCGAGAGACCCAGTACTTC. Translating gives CASSLGTAGQTRETQYF.

This rearrangement joins TRBV27 to TRBJ1-5; D remains ambiguous. From germline, CDR1 is MNHEY and CDR2 SMNVEV (reference sequence). The CDR3 length is 15 residues. Trimming left V 0 bases short and J 5 bases short, with 11 bases between. CDR3 in amino acids: CASSLSTGGDQPQHF. The CDR3, as DNA: TGTGCCAGCAGTTTATCGACCGGTGGTGATCAGCCCCAGCATTTT.

This clonotype was counted only a few times. The rearrangement links TRBV6-5 to TRBJ2-7; D is ambiguous. CDR3 length: 11 amino acids. V lost 7 bases and J lost 6, with 10 bases in between. Per the germline V gene, CDR1 is MNHEY and CDR2 is SVGAGI. The CDR3 is CASTLPAEQYF. In nucleotides, the CDR3 is TGTGCCAGCACTTTACCAGCCGAGCAGTACTTC.